This TCR beta chain stems from a study of blood T cell repertoires in COVID-19. Original methodology: How many nucleated cells were present was estimated from reference gene primer amplification. Using immunoSEQ multiplex PCR, the repertoire was profiled, and TCRdb retains in-frame clones only, with some absent. V, J and clone size reflect that table, while D and trimming were determined from the DNA. The sample holds 150,000 to 200,000 clones, around three quarters seen once. Trimming took 4 bases from V and 2 from J; bases not matched to a gene: 7. Germline CDR1 is SGHRS and CDR2 is YFSETQ. The CDR3 loop spans 15 amino acids.

This receptor was obtained from a man in his 60s with active or convalescent COVID-19. The sequencing sample was made of peripheral blood. The chain recombines TRBV5-1 with TRBJ2-7, with TRBD1 identical over 9 bases. The CDR3 loop reads CASSLYRGRPYEQYF. Written as DNA, the CDR3 is TGCGCCAGCAGCCTTTACAGGGGGCGGCCCTACGAGCAGTACTTC. Variable domain in full (rest from reference TRBV5-1 and TRBJ2-7): KAGVTQTPRYLIKTRGQQVTLSCSPISGHRSVSWYQQTPGQGLQFLFEYFSETQRNKGNFPGRFSGRQFSNSRSEMNVSTLELGDSALYLCASSLYRGRPYEQYFGPGTRLTVT.